These 28 T cell receptor beta chains originate from one sample sequenced in a study of cytomegalovirus exposure and HLA in healthy donors. 60 Vbeta and 13 Jbeta primers were used in PCR. Produced via immunoSEQ multiplex PCR; TCRdb's table is partial and in-frame only. The sample lists some 180,000 clones, around 85% occurring once. Source material: PBMCs. Every receptor here comes from a woman aged 45-65 years in good health and CMV-seronegative.

The rearrangement uses TRBV7-8 and TRBJ1-3, with no clear D. The CDR3 loop spans 16 amino acids. Trimming shortened V by 1 base and J by 2 bases, and 12 bases separated the two germline ends. Per the germline V gene, CDR1 is SGHVS and CDR2 is FQNEAQ. CDR3 region: CASSLGETMAGNTIYF. The CDR3 coding sequence is TGTGCCAGCAGCTTAGGGGAGACAATGGCTGGAAACACCATATATTTT. Full variable domain (missing parts from reference TRBV7-8 and TRBJ1-3): GAGVSQSPRYKVAKRGQDVALRCDPISGHVSLFWYQQALGQGPEFLTYFQNEAQLDKSGLPSDRFFAERPEGSVSTLKIQRTQQEDSAVYLCASSLGETMAGNTIYFGEGSWLTVV.

J is TRBJ2-5 and V is TRBV9, with 9 bases identical to TRBD2. Per germline, CDR1 SGDLS and CDR2 YYNGEE. The CDR3 totals 16 residues. The J segment lost 5 bases and the V segment lost 2 bases, leaving 10 bases of the junction unmatched. CDR3 sequence: CASSVRVAGVGETQYF. DNA of the CDR3: TGTGCCAGCAGCGTCCGTGTAGCGGGAGTTGGGGAGACCCAGTACTTC.

The V gene is TRBV5-6, the J gene TRBJ1-5, with D possibly TRBD1 on 6 matching bases. The CDR3 loop spans 14 amino acids. Trimming left V 2 bases short and J 5 bases short, with 11 bases between. In germline, CDR1 is SGHDT, CDR2 YYEEEE. In nucleotides, the CDR3 is TGTGCCAGCAGCTTACAGGGTCGGGATCAGCCCCAGCATTTT. Its translation is CASSLQGRDQPQHF.

The chain carries TRBV7-9 and TRBJ2-2, with a weak D call TRBD1 (5 bases). With 5 bases removed from V and 1 base from J, the gap between germline ends came to 20 bases. The germline CDR1 and CDR2 sequences are SEHNR and FQNEAQ (reference sequence). CDR3 length: 18 residues. The CDR3 region has the DNA TGTGCCAGCAGCGACCCGTATCTGACAGCCATGAACACCGGGGAGCTGTTTTTT. Amino acids: CASSDPYLTAMNTGELFF.

This rearrangement joins TRBV6-5 to TRBJ1-1; possible D gene TRBD1, 6 bases. The CDR3 has 12 amino acids. V dropped 5 bases and J dropped 11 bases, with 15 bases sitting between them. Germline CDR1 reads MNHEY; CDR2 reads SVGAGI. The CDR3 DNA is TGTGCCAGCAGTAACGACAGGAACTGGGCTTTCTTT. Translating gives CASSNDRNWAFF.

The chain recombines TRBV27 with TRBJ1-2; 7 bases match TRBD1. Germline lookup yields CDR1 MNHEY and CDR2 SMNVEV (reference sequence). The CDR3 sequence is 15 residues long. The J segment lost 7 bases and the V segment lost 4 bases, leaving 12 bases of the junction unmatched. The CDR3 here is CASSSPGTDPRGYTF. As DNA, the CDR3 is TGTGCCAGCAGTTCCCCCGGGACAGACCCTCGTGGCTACACCTTC.

This clone appeared a single time. The CDR3 loop is CAIRSSGTGGAGANVLTF. CDR3 nucleotides: TGTGCCATCAGAAGTTCCGGGACAGGAGGCGCTGGGGCCAACGTCCTGACTTTC. This chain joins TRBV10-3 and TRBJ2-6, with TRBD1 matching 8 bases. The germline V gene encodes CDR1 ENHRY and CDR2 SYGVKD. The junction had 12 bases not matched to a gene; V was cut back by 6 bases and J by 2 bases. This CDR3 contains 18 residues.

This chain uses TRBV19 with TRBJ1-2, with 12 bases matching TRBD1. CDR1 is LNHDA and CDR2 is SQIVND in the germline V gene (reference sequence). The CDR3 runs 14 residues. The ends lost 4 bases at V and 6 bases at J; junction bases unmatched: 3. The CDR3 here is CASSRDRGLDGYTF. CDR3 sequence (DNA): TGTGCCAGTAGTAGGGACAGGGGGCTGGATGGCTACACCTTC.

The chain uses TRBV30 and TRBJ2-5; D may be TRBD2 (6 bases). The ends were cut back, 7 bases at V and 6 bases at J, with 18 bases in the middle. The CDR3 is made up of 13 amino acids. Germline CDR1 reads GTSNPN; CDR2 reads SVGIG (reference sequence). CDR3 nucleotides: TGTGCCTACCGGCGGAGGGAAAAGAAGACCCAGTACTTC. This translates into CAYRRREKKTQYF.

This clone showed up just a few times. The genes are TRBV19 and TRBJ1-5; a weak D match, TRBD1 (6 bases). This CDR3 comprises 15 residues. CDR1 and CDR2 (germline): LNHDA, SQIVND (reference sequence). V was shortened by 2 bases and J by 4 bases, with 12 bases between the two germline ends. CDR3 DNA sequence: TGTGCCAGTAGTATATCGGGGAGGGGGAATCAGCCCCAGCATTTT. Amino acid sequence: CASSISGRGNQPQHF.

The J gene is TRBJ2-5, the V gene TRBV7-3, with 7 bases identical to TRBD2. The CDR3 has 15 residues. Per the germline V gene, CDR1 is SGHTA and CDR2 is FQGTGA. The V segment lost 2 bases and the J segment 1 base; nucleotides outside the gene matches: 4. DNA of the CDR3: TGTGCCAGCAGCTTAGGCCTAGCGGTCCAAGAGACCCAGTACTTC. Amino acid sequence: CASSLGLAVQETQYF.

The V call is TRBV11-1, the J call TRBJ2-1, with no clear D. The CDR3 runs to 13 residues. Germline V gene sequence: CDR1 SGHAT, CDR2 FQDESV (reference sequence). V was shortened by 3 bases and J by 5 bases, with 8 bases between the two germline ends. The CDR3 reads CASSFGVNNEQFF. Written as DNA, the CDR3 is TGTGCCAGCAGCTTTGGAGTGAACAATGAGCAGTTCTTC.

This clone was observed a single time. No DNA is shown, since the ends of the CDR3 on it are uncertain; the CDR3 is the one TCRdb lists. The chain carries TRBV21-1 and TRBJ2-2; no DNA check was done on the table's D call, TRBD1. TRBV21-1 is shown as a pseudogene. The CDR3 comprises 18 residues, both ends counted. The CDR3 region is CASSKEKGTGRRAGELFF.

The genes are TRBV19 and TRBJ1-1; D unresolved. V shed 9 bases and J shed 1 base, with 18 bases lying between them. Germline-derived CDR1 and CDR2 are LNHDA and SQIVND (reference sequence). The CDR3 is 15 amino acids. CDR3 sequence: CASLGGVRRNTEAFF. DNA for the CDR3: TGTGCCAGCCTTGGCGGAGTCCGGAGGAACACTGAAGCTTTCTTT.

The genes are TRBV7-2 and TRBJ2-1; D is uncertain. The V gene's germline CDR1 is SGHTA and CDR2 FQGNSA. This CDR3 has 12 residues. Trimming removed 5 bases at V and 8 bases at J, with 10 bases between. The CDR3 nucleotides read TGTGCCAGCAGCCCTTTTCGGTATGAGCAGTTCTTC. Protein sequence: CASSPFRYEQFF.

The chain couples TRBV19 to TRBJ2-5, with no clear D. The germline gives CDR1 LNHDA, CDR2 SQIVND (reference sequence). This CDR3 spans 12 amino acids. The V gene lost 3 bases and the J gene lost 4 bases, with 6 bases spanning the gap. The CDR3 DNA follows: TGTGCCAGTAGTATCTTCGGAGAGACCCAGTACTTC. This codes for CASSIFGETQYF.

The gene calls are TRBV5-1 and TRBJ2-1, with D maybe TRBD2 (5 bases). Trimming took off 1 base at V and 0 bases at J, with 8 bases between the two ends. The germline gives CDR1 SGHRS, CDR2 YFSETQ. The CDR3 extends over 15 amino acids. CDR3 region: CASSLTGSSYNEQFF. CDR3 nucleotide sequence: TGCGCCAGCAGCTTGACGGGGAGCTCCTACAATGAGCAGTTCTTC.

The chain has TRBV15 and TRBJ1-5; 7 nucleotides match TRBD1. The germline V gene encodes CDR1 LNHNV and CDR2 YYDKDF (reference sequence). The CDR3 length is 15 residues. V was pared by 5 bases and J by 0 bases, with 4 bases of the junction left unmatched. CDR3 DNA sequence: TGTGCCACCAGCTCGCGACAGGGTAGCAATCAGCCCCAGCATTTT. This gives the protein CATSSRQGSNQPQHF.

The rearrangement uses TRBV7-2 and TRBJ2-1; D remains unclear. The CDR3 sequence is 15 residues long. V lost 6 bases, J lost 3 bases, and 15 bases lay in between. The germline V gene has CDR1 SGHTA and CDR2 FQGNSA. CDR3 amino acids: CASSQVDSLYNEQFF. The CDR3 nucleotides are TGTGCCAGCAGTCAAGTAGACTCTCTCTACAATGAGCAGTTCTTC.

The rearrangement joins TRBV7-6 to TRBJ2-5; TRBD2 matches 8 bases. Germline CDR1 and CDR2: SGHVS and FNYEAQ. The junction had 8 bases not matched to a gene; V was cut back by 1 base and J by 4 bases. The CDR3 covers 16 residues. CDR3 sequence (DNA): TGTGCCAGCAGCTTAGGGACGGGGGGGCAGGGAGAGACCCAGTACTTC. Translating gives CASSLGTGGQGETQYF.

The CDR3: CAPDRGAFF. The CDR3 coding sequence is TGTGCCCCCGACAGGGGAGCTTTCTTT. The chain recombines TRBV7-6 with TRBJ1-1, with 8 nucleotides matching TRBD1. Germline V gene sequence: CDR1 SGHVS, CDR2 FNYEAQ. The V gene end was trimmed by 11 bases and the J gene end by 10 bases; junction bases not matched to a gene: 3. The CDR3 spans 9 residues. Full variable domain (rest looked up from reference TRBV7-6 and TRBJ1-1): GAGVSQSPRYKVTKRGQDVALRCDPISGHVSLYWYRQALGQGPEFLTYFNYEAQQDKSGLPNDRFSAERPEGSISTLTIQRTEQRDSAMYRCAPDRGAFFGQGTRLTVV.

The V call is TRBV7-2, the J call TRBJ2-5; tentative D call: TRBD1 (5 bases). Near its end, the DNA agrees better with TRBJ2-7, so the J call may be wrong. The CDR3 is 15 residues long. The germline gives CDR1 SGHTA, CDR2 FQGNSA. In DNA form, the CDR3 reads TGTGCCAGCAGCTCAACCAGGGCACTTTCCTACGAGCAGTACTTC. Residues: CASSSTRALSYEQYF.

The V gene is TRBV6-5, the J gene TRBJ1-1; no reliable D call. Germline V CDR1 and CDR2: MNHEY, SVGAGI. This CDR3 is 13 amino acids long. V shed 1 base and J shed 1 base, with 4 bases lying between them. CDR3 protein: CASSYFRNTEAFF. The CDR3 DNA reads TGTGCCAGCAGTTACTTCCGGAACACTGAAGCTTTCTTT.

In its sample, this clone was seen a few times. The rearrangement uses TRBV27 and TRBJ2-3; 8 positions match TRBD1. The J segment lost 1 base and the V segment lost 5 bases, leaving 11 bases of the junction unmatched. CDR3 size: 17 residues. CDR1 MNHEY and CDR2 SMNVEV come from the germline V gene (reference sequence). CDR3 loop: CASSPWTGNIRTDTQYF. As DNA, the CDR3 is TGTGCCAGCAGTCCGTGGACAGGGAATATTCGCACAGATACGCAGTATTTT.

The genes are TRBV5-4 and TRBJ1-1; D gene unclear. This CDR3 has 14 amino acids. Germline assignment: CDR1 SGHNT and CDR2 YYREEE (reference sequence). Trimming removed 0 bases at V and 8 bases at J, with 14 bases between. The chain's CDR3 is CASSLAGEGGEAFF. The DNA of the CDR3 is TGTGCCAGCAGCTTGGCCGGCGAGGGAGGGGAAGCTTTCTTT.

Regarding this clone: One junction end does not reproduce the germline sequence, and a read error may be involved. V and J are TRBV7-9 and TRBJ2-6; D ambiguous. This CDR3 is 19 amino acids long. CDR1 is SEHNR, CDR2 FQNEAQ, per germline (reference sequence). DNA of the CDR3: TGTTCCAGCAGCTTAGGTGCAGGTTCCTATACTTCTGGGGCCAACGTCCTGACTTTC. Amino acids: CSSSLGAGSYTSGANVLTF.

This clone was detected once. The chain recombines TRBV7-8 with TRBJ1-2; D gene ambiguous. With 1 base removed from V and 0 bases from J, the gap between germline ends came to 15 bases. There are 17 residues in the CDR3. The germline V gene encodes CDR1 SGHVS and CDR2 FQNEAQ. CDR3 region: CASSLEPGIWTNYGYTF. CDR3 nucleotides: TGTGCCAGCAGCTTAGAACCCGGGATCTGGACTAACTATGGCTACACCTTC.

The chain uses TRBV15 and TRBJ2-3, with 8 positions matching TRBD2. CDR3 length: 16 residues. The germline V gene has CDR1 LNHNV and CDR2 YYDKDF (reference sequence). After removal of 1 base from V and 6 bases from J, the junction contained 9 bases not matched to a gene. The CDR3 DNA reads as TGTGCCACCAGCAGAGGACCAGCGGGAGTCCCCGATACGCAGTATTTT. Protein product: CATSRGPAGVPDTQYF.